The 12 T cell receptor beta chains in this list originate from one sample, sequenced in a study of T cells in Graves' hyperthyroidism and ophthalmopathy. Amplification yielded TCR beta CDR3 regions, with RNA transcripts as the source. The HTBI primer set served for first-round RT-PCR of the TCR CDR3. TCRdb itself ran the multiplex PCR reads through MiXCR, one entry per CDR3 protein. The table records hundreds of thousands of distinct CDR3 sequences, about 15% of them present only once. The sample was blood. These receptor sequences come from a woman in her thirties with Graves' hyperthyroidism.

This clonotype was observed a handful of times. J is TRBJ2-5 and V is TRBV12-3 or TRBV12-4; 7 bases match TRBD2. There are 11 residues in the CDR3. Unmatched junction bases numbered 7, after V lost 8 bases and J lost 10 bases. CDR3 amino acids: CASRLRGDQYF. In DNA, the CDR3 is TGTGCCAGCCGACTTCGGGGGGACCAGTACTTC.

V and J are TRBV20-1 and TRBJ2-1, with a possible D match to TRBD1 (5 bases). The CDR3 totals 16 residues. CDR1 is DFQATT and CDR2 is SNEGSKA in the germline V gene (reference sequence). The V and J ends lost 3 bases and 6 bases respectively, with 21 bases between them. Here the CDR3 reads CSASGARSPTGNEQFF. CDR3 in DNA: TGCAGTGCTAGTGGGGCACGGTCCCCAACTGGCAATGAGCAGTTCTTC.

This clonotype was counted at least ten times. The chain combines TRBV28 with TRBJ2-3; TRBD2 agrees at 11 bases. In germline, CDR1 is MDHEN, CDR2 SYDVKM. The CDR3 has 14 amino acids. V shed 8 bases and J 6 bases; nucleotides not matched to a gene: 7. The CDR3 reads CASGTSGNMDTQYF. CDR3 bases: TGTGCCAGCGGGACTAGCGGTAATATGGATACGCAGTATTTT.

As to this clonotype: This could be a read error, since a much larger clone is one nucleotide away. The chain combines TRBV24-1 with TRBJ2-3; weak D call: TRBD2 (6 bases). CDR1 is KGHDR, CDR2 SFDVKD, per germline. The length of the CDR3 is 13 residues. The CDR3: CVTTLATTDTQYF. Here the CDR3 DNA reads TGTGTCACCACCCTAGCGACCACAGATACGCAGTATTTT.

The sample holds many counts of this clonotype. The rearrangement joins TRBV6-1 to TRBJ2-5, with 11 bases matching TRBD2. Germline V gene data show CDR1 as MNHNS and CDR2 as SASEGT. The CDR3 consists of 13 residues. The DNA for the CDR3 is TGTGCTAGCGGGAGGGCGTCACAAGAGACCCAGTACTTC. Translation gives CASGRASQETQYF.

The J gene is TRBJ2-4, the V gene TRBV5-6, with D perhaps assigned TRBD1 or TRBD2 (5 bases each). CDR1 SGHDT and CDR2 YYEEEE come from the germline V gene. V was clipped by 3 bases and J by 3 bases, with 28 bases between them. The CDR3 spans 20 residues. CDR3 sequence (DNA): TGTGCCAGCAGCTCGGAGGTGGTGGTTAACAGGCTTTGCGACAAAAACATTCAGTACTTC. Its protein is CASSSEVVVNRLCDKNIQYF.

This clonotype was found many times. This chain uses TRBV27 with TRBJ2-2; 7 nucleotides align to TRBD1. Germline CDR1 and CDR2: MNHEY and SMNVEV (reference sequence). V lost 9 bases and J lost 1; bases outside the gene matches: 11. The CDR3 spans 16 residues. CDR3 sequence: CASTGTDTWNTGELFF. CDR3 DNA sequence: TGTGCCAGTACCGGGACAGATACCTGGAACACCGGGGAGCTGTTTTTT.

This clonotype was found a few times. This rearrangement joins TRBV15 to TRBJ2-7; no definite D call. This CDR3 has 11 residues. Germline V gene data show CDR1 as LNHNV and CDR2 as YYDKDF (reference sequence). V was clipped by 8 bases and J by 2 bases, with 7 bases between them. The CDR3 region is CATQIPYEQYF. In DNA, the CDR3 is TGTGCCACCCAAATCCCCTACGAGCAGTACTTC.

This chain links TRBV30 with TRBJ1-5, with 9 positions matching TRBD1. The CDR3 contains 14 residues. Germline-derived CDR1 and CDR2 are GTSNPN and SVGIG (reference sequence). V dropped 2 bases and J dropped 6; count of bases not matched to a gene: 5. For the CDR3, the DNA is TGTGCCTGGAGTACGGACAGGGGAACTCAGCCCCAGCATTTT. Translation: CAWSTDRGTQPQHF. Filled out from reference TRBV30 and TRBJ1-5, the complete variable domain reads SQTIHQWPATLVQPVGSPLSLECTVEGTSNPNLYWYRQAAGRGLQLLFYSVGIGQISSEVPQNLSASRPQDRQFILSSKKLLLSDSGFYLCAWSTDRGTQPQHFGDGTRLSIL.

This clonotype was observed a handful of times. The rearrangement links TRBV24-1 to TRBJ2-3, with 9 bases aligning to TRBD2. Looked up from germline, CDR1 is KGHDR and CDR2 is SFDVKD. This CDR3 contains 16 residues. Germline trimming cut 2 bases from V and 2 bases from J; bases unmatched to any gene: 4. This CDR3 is CATSDYLAGSTDTQYF. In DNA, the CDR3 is TGTGCCACCAGTGATTATCTAGCGGGATCCACAGATACGCAGTATTTT.

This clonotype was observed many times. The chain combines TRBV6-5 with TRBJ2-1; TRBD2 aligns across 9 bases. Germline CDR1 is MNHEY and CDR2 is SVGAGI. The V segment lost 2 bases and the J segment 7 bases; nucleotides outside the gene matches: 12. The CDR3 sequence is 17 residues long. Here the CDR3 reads CASSYRAGAGGRNEQFF. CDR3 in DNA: TGTGCCAGCAGTTACCGCGCAGGAGCGGGAGGTAGGAATGAGCAGTTCTTC.

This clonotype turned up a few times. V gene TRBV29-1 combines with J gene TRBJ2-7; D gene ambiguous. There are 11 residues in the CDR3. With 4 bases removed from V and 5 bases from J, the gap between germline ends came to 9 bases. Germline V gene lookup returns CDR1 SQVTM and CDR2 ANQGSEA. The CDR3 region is CSVADLNEQYF. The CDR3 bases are TGCAGCGTTGCAGATCTCAACGAGCAGTACTTC.